The sample holds a few counts of the clone carrying this T cell receptor (beta chain). Its antigen is as yet unknown. The data stem from a study of human T cells and chemical hapten exposure. Study overall: Patients having alopecia areata, totalis or universalis were mostly female. Study-wide results and limits: Clustering by CDR3 similarity yielded significantly more large clusters from expanded TCRs than controls.

Original analysis: Sample-level TCR yields exhibited a median of about 96,000, with a range of about 23,224 to 700,000. MiXCR, run by TCRdb on the RACE reads, gives a single entry per CDR3 protein. The V and J calls, along with clone size, are taken from TCRdb and not from the paper's own processing. The data hold more than 55,000 distinct CDR3 sequences, with around 11% observed a single time. V lost 3 bases, J lost 2 bases, and 10 bases lay in between. This CDR3 has 14 residues. Germline V gene data show CDR1 as LGHDT and CDR2 as YNNKEL (reference sequence). The sample's time point: pre-sensitization, week 0. Regarding treatment: therapeutic diphenylcyclopropenone sensitization with weekly scalp DPC. Alopecia patients between 18 and 70 years old and suitable for DPC were used as donors.

The sequencing used whole blood, collected in connection with sensitization to the hapten diphenylcyclopropenone (DPC). V usage is TRBV3-1 and J usage is TRBJ2-5; D uncertain. The clonotype originates from a woman between 40 and 50 years old with alopecia areata. Some clones in this sample may be carry-over from other donors' samples. CDR3 sequence (DNA): TGTGCCAGCAGCCATGGTTCAGCTCAAGAGACCCAGTACTTC. Residues: CASSHGSAQETQYF.